These 31 T cell receptor beta chains share one sample of origin, sequenced in a study of cytomegalovirus exposure and HLA in healthy donors. The PCR contained 60 Vbeta and 13 Jbeta primers. The data were produced by immunoSEQ multiplex PCR, yet TCRdb's version contains in-frame clones alone and is incomplete. Of 85,000 to 100,000 clones in the sample, around 86% are singletons; the top ten hold about 8.6%. Sequenced input: PBMCs. These receptors all come from a man aged 25 to 40 in good health and CMV-seropositive.

This clone was picked up a small number of times. The chain combines TRBV13 with TRBJ1-1; D unresolved. V shed 5 bases and J shed 3 bases, with 13 bases lying between them. Per the germline V gene, CDR1 is PRHDT and CDR2 is FYEKMQ (reference sequence). The CDR3 consists of 14 residues. The CDR3 bases are TGTGCCAGCAGCCGAGTCCTAGAAGACACTGAAGCTTTCTTT. This encodes CASSRVLEDTEAFF.

V is TRBV5-1 and J is TRBJ2-6, with D tentatively TRBD1 (6 bases). Germline V lookup: CDR1 SGHRS, CDR2 YFSETQ. Trimming cost V 4 bases and J 0 bases, with 14 bases left between them. The CDR3 covers 17 residues. The CDR3 sequence is CASSPGHVPSGANVLTF. In DNA, the CDR3 is TGCGCCAGCAGCCCGGGACACGTACCCTCTGGGGCCAACGTCCTGACTTTC.

The V gene is TRBV7-2, the J gene TRBJ1-5; D may be TRBD1 (5 bases). V lost 1 base, J lost 4 bases, and 8 bases lay in between. This CDR3 contains 14 residues. CDR1 SGHTA and CDR2 FQGNSA come from the germline V gene. CDR3 amino acids: CASSLVNRNQPQHF. CDR3 nucleotides: TGTGCCAGCAGCTTAGTAAACAGGAATCAGCCCCAGCATTTT.

This chain joins TRBV29-1 and TRBJ1-2, with no clear D. The CDR3 has 12 residues. Germline V gene sequence: CDR1 SQVTM, CDR2 ANQGSEA. With 3 bases removed from V and 2 bases from J, the gap between germline ends came to 7 bases. The CDR3 reads CSVEAANYGYTF. The CDR3 DNA reads as TGCAGCGTTGAGGCGGCGAACTATGGCTACACCTTC. Full variable domain (rest looked up from reference TRBV29-1 and TRBJ1-2): SAVISQKPSRDICQRGTSLTIQCQVDSQVTMMFWYRQQPGQSLTLIATANQGSEATYESGFVIDKFPISRPNLTFSTLTVSNMSPEDSSIYLCSVEAANYGYTFGSGTRLTVV.

The chain couples TRBV27 to TRBJ2-1; D is uncertain. The CDR3 consists of 15 residues. Trimming pared 5 bases from V and 0 bases from J, leaving 11 bases between. Per the germline V gene, CDR1 is MNHEY and CDR2 is SMNVEV (reference sequence). As DNA, the CDR3 is TGTGCCAGCAGTGCGGCGTCACGCTCCTACAATGAGCAGTTCTTC. It translates to CASSAASRSYNEQFF.

The J gene is TRBJ2-5, the V gene TRBV6-6; 10 bases fit TRBD1. The CDR3 sequence is 15 residues long. With V trimmed by 5 bases and J by 11 bases, 14 bases remained unmatched. Germline lookup yields CDR1 MNHNY and CDR2 SVGAGI (reference sequence). Here the CDR3 DNA reads TGTGCCAGCAGTCACGTGAGACAGGGGGCGTATGAGCAGTACTTC. Its protein is CASSHVRQGAYEQYF.

The rearrangement links TRBV10-3 to TRBJ2-2; the match to TRBD2 covers 10 bases. With V trimmed by 6 bases and J by 0 bases, 10 bases remained unmatched. Germline V CDR1 and CDR2: ENHRY, SYGVKD. The CDR3 length is 18 residues. In DNA form, the CDR3 reads TGTGCCATCAGCTCGACTAGCGGGCCATTAACGAACACCGGGGAGCTGTTTTTT. It translates to CAISSTSGPLTNTGELFF.

The chain combines TRBV19 with TRBJ2-7; 12 bases are a match to TRBD1. Looked up from germline, CDR1 is LNHDA and CDR2 is SQIVND (reference sequence). J was trimmed by 6 bases and V by 5 bases; bases with no gene match: 11. There are 16 residues in the CDR3. Written as DNA, the CDR3 is TGTGCCAGTAGTTCTCCGGGACAGGGGGCTATGGGCGAGCAGTACTTC. Translating gives CASSSPGQGAMGEQYF.

The chain uses TRBV2 and TRBJ2-7; a possible D gene is TRBD2 (5 bases). Trimming shortened V by 2 bases and J by 4 bases, and 12 bases separated the two germline ends. The CDR3 is 14 residues long. Germline V gives CDR1 SNHLY, CDR2 FYNNEI. The CDR3 bases are TGTGCCAGCAGTGAACCCCGCCGGGGATACGAGCAGTACTTC. Amino acids: CASSEPRRGYEQYF.

The chain's CDR3 is CASSIRQGGYEQYF. The CDR3 bases are TGTGCCAGTAGTATCAGACAGGGAGGATACGAGCAGTACTTC. This chain links TRBV19 with TRBJ2-7, with D possibly TRBD1 on 7 matching bases. The CDR3 length is 14 residues. V lost 3 bases, J lost 4 bases, and 13 bases lay in between. Germline CDR1 is LNHDA and CDR2 is SQIVND (reference sequence).

The chain is built from TRBV7-8 and TRBJ1-3, with TRBD1 as a possible D gene (6 bases). CDR1 is SGHVS and CDR2 is FQNEAQ in the germline V gene. The CDR3 has 17 residues. Trimming removed 5 bases from V and 0 bases from J, with 17 bases in between. The CDR3 region has the DNA TGTGCCAGCAGCCCGATCCGGGACACCTCCTCTGGAAACACCATATATTTT. Protein product: CASSPIRDTSSGNTIYF.

This CDR3 is CASSSRLAGAETQYF. CDR3 DNA sequence: TGCGCCAGCAGCTCCCGACTAGCGGGAGCAGAGACCCAGTACTTC. This chain connects TRBV5-1 to TRBJ2-5, with 12 bases that match TRBD2. CDR3 size: 15 residues. Per the germline V gene, CDR1 is SGHRS and CDR2 is YFSETQ. V was clipped by 3 bases and J by 4 bases; unmatched bases: 4.

The rearrangement uses TRBV7-9 and TRBJ1-5, with a weak D call TRBD1 (6 bases). Trimming pared 5 bases from V and 5 bases from J, leaving 10 bases between. The CDR3 is made up of 13 amino acids. Per germline, CDR1 SEHNR and CDR2 FQNEAQ (reference sequence). CDR3 coding DNA: TGTGCCAGCAGCCTCGGACAGTATCAGCCCCAGCATTTT. Residues: CASSLGQYQPQHF.

The CDR3 region is CAISEPPRTSIYEQYF. For the CDR3, the DNA is TGTGCCATCAGTGAGCCACCCCGGACTAGCATCTACGAGCAGTACTTC. V is TRBV10-3 and J is TRBJ2-7; 8 nucleotides agree with TRBD2. Germline V gene lookup returns CDR1 ENHRY and CDR2 SYGVKD. The CDR3 contains 16 residues. With V trimmed by 2 bases and J by 3 bases, 9 bases remained unmatched.

The chain recombines TRBV6-1 with TRBJ1-1, with 7 bases matching TRBD1. CDR3 size: 13 residues. Germline CDR1 reads MNHNS; CDR2 reads SASEGT. V shed 6 bases and J 5 bases; nucleotides not matched to a gene: 6. The CDR3 DNA reads as TGTGCCAGCAGAACCGGGACAGCAACTGAAGCTTTCTTT. Translated, it gives CASRTGTATEAFF.

The J gene is TRBJ2-5, the V gene TRBV27; 7 bases match TRBD2. The DNA end lines up better with TRBJ2-7; the J call may be wrong. The CDR3 runs 13 residues. Germline CDR1 and CDR2: MNHEY and SMNVEV (reference sequence). This chain's CDR3 is CASSSSGDYEQYF. In DNA, the CDR3 is TGTGCCAGCAGTTCCAGCGGGGACTACGAGCAGTACTTC.

The chain combines TRBV4-2 with TRBJ2-3; the match to TRBD2 covers 7 bases. Germline assignment: CDR1 LGHNA and CDR2 YNFKEQ. The CDR3 spans 16 residues. The V segment lost 4 bases and the J segment 5 bases; nucleotides outside the gene matches: 12. CDR3 sequence (DNA): TGTGCCAGCAGCCCCCGGGGCGGGAGATTAGTAGATACGCAGTATTTT. The encoded protein is CASSPRGGRLVDTQYF.

V is TRBV11-2 and J is TRBJ1-2; D ambiguous. CDR1 is SGHAT and CDR2 is FQNNGV in the germline V gene. The V and J ends lost 0 bases and 8 bases respectively, with 16 bases between them. The CDR3 has 15 residues. This CDR3 is CASSLDPGRVSGYTF. CDR3 sequence (DNA): TGTGCCAGCAGCTTAGATCCGGGGAGGGTCAGCGGCTACACCTTC.

The chain joins TRBV5-1 to TRBJ2-1, with 8 bases that match TRBD1. Germline V gene data show CDR1 as SGHRS and CDR2 as YFSETQ. The V segment lost 4 bases and the J segment 6 bases; nucleotides outside the gene matches: 15. The CDR3 contains 17 residues. CDR3 nucleotide sequence: TGCGCCAGCAGCCCGGTCTTTGGGACAGGTAATACCAATGAGCAGTTCTTC. Translated: CASSPVFGTGNTNEQFF.

CDR3 loop: CASSLLYRDEQYF. The CDR3 DNA reads TGTGCCAGCAGCCTTCTGTACAGGGACGAGCAGTACTTC. This chain links TRBV7-9 with TRBJ2-7, with a tentative D call TRBD1 (6 bases). Trimming pared 5 bases from V and 5 bases from J, leaving 13 bases between. This CDR3 region has 13 residues. CDR1 is SEHNR and CDR2 is FQNEAQ in the germline V gene (reference sequence).

The genes are TRBV6-1 and TRBJ1-2, with 10 bases fitting TRBD1. V shed 6 bases, J shed 5 bases, and the junction held 6 bases outside the gene matches. Per germline, CDR1 MNHNS and CDR2 SASEGT. This CDR3 has 14 residues. The CDR3 nucleotides read TGTGCCAGCAGGGACAGGGGGTATACTTATGGCTACACCTTC. Its protein product is CASRDRGYTYGYTF.

This chain joins TRBV7-9 and TRBJ1-4; TRBD1 agrees at 9 bases. Per the germline V gene, CDR1 is SEHNR and CDR2 is FQNEAQ (reference sequence). The CDR3 runs 14 residues. The ends lost 3 bases at V and 8 bases at J; junction bases unmatched: 4. CDR3 protein: CASSLDRGGEKLFF. Written as DNA, the CDR3 is TGTGCCAGCAGCTTGGACAGGGGAGGCGAAAAACTGTTTTTT.

This clone was seen only once. The V and J genes are TRBV10-3 and TRBJ2-2; 9 bases are a match to TRBD1. After removal of 9 bases from V and 4 bases from J, the junction contained 6 bases not matched to a gene. CDR3 length equals 14 residues. Per the germline V gene, CDR1 is ENHRY and CDR2 is SYGVKD. CDR3 in amino acids: CAIPGTGSTGELFF. CDR3 coding DNA: TGTGCCATTCCCGGGACAGGGTCCACCGGGGAGCTGTTTTTT.

CDR3 coding DNA: TGTGCCTGGCAACCCGGGACACTAGTACAAGAGACCCAGTACTTC. It codes for CAWQPGTLVQETQYF. This chain uses TRBV30 with TRBJ2-5; D might be TRBD1 (6 bases). The V end lost 5 bases, the J end lost 2 bases, and 18 bases lay between the germline ends. Germline values: CDR1 GTSNPN, CDR2 SVGIG (reference sequence). This CDR3 has 15 amino acids. The variable domain in full, with the rest retrieved from reference TRBV30 and TRBJ2-5, is SQTIHQWPATLVQPVGSPLSLECTVEGTSNPNLYWYRQAAGRGLQLLFYSVGIGQISSEVPQNLSASRPQDRQFILSSKKLLLSDSGFYLCAWQPGTLVQETQYFGPGTRLLVL.

The CDR3 DNA reads as TGTGCAAGTCATGCCGGTACGGACACTGAAGCTTTCTTT. Its protein is CASHAGTDTEAFF. The chain is built from TRBV5-4 and TRBJ1-1; D gene ambiguous. Per germline, CDR1 SGHNT and CDR2 YYREEE (reference sequence). The CDR3 length is 13 residues.

The chain combines TRBV11-2 with TRBJ1-2; tentatively, D is TRBD1 (6 bases). The CDR3 runs to 13 residues. Trimming took off 3 bases at V and 8 bases at J, with 13 bases between the two ends. Germline V lookup: CDR1 SGHAT, CDR2 FQNNGV. CDR3 DNA: TGTGCCAGCAGCTTTGACCGCACAGGGGGCTACACCTTC. Translated, it gives CASSFDRTGGYTF.

The genes are TRBV5-1 and TRBJ2-1; the match to TRBD2 covers 7 bases. The trim removed 4 bases at V and 6 bases at J, leaving 10 bases unmatched. The CDR3 has 15 amino acids. The germline CDR1 and CDR2 sequences are SGHRS and YFSETQ. CDR3 bases: TGCGCCAGCAGCGGAGGCGGGAGTAGGGCCAATGAGCAGTTCTTC. It codes for CASSGGGSRANEQFF.

The chain uses TRBV4-1 and TRBJ2-1; D is possibly TRBD2 (6 bases). Germline-derived CDR1 and CDR2 are MGHRA and YSYEKL. Trimming left V 0 bases short and J 0 bases short, with 21 bases between. This CDR3 has 20 amino acids. CDR3 DNA sequence: TGCGCCAGCAGCCAAGAGGTTAAGTGGGGGACTTCCCACTCCTACAATGAGCAGTTCTTC. Its translation is CASSQEVKWGTSHSYNEQFF.

This clone is a singleton in its sample. The chain combines TRBV28 with TRBJ2-1; D might be TRBD1 (5 bases). V was shortened by 7 bases and J by 9 bases, with 13 bases between the two germline ends. Germline V gene data show CDR1 as MDHEN and CDR2 as SYDVKM. CDR3 size: 12 residues. The CDR3 DNA reads TGTGCCAGCACCGCAGTACAGGCTGAGCAGTTCTTC. Its translation: CASTAVQAEQFF.

The V and J genes are TRBV2 and TRBJ2-2, with TRBD1 identical over 10 bases. Germline-derived CDR1 and CDR2 are SNHLY and FYNNEI. CDR3 size: 15 residues. With 6 bases clipped from V and 7 bases from J, the junction kept 8 bases outside the gene matches. The CDR3 region has the DNA TGTGCCAGCAGGACTCGGACAGGGGGAGTCGGGGAGCTGTTTTTT. Translating gives CASRTRTGGVGELFF.

This chain joins TRBV5-6 and TRBJ1-2; D perhaps matches TRBD1 (5 bases). CDR1 is SGHDT, CDR2 YYEEEE, per germline. The CDR3 is 14 residues long. V dropped 2 bases and J dropped 8 bases, with 16 bases sitting between them. CDR3: CASSFGTPEMGYTF. The CDR3 bases are TGTGCCAGCAGCTTCGGGACTCCGGAGATGGGCTACACCTTC.